Reported below is one T cell receptor (beta chain). The data are from a study of blood T cell repertoires in COVID-19. Measured with immunoSEQ multiplex PCR; TCRdb has only the in-frame clones, and not every one. The sample holds about 50,000 clones, about four fifths seen once. This clonotype originated in a woman in her sixties with acute or convalescent COVID-19. Sequencing was done on a sample of peripheral blood.

The CDR3 DNA sequence: TGTGCCAGCAGTCCCTCGAGTTATGGCTACACCTTC. Amino acid sequence: CASSPSSYGYTF. The chain is built from TRBV28 and TRBJ1-2; no firm D call. Trimming removed 5 bases from V and 5 bases from J, with 9 bases in between. The CDR3 is 12 amino acids. CDR1 MDHEN and CDR2 SYDVKM come from the germline V gene.